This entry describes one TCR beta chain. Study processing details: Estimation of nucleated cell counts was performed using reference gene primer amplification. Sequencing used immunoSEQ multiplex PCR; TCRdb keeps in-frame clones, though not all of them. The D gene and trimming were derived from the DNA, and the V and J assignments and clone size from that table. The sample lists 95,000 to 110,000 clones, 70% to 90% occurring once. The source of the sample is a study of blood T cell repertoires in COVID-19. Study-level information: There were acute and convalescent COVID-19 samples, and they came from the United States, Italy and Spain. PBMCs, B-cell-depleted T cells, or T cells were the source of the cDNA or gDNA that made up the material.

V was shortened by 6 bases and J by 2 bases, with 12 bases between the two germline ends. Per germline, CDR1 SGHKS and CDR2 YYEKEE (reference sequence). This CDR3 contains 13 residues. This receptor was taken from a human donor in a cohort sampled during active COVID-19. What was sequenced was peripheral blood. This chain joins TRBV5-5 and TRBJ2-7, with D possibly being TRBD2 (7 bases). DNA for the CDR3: TGTGCCAGCAAACGGGGGGCCACCTACGAGCAGTACTTC. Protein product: CASKRGATYEQYF.